Following are 29 T cell receptor beta chains from one sample sequenced in a study of regulatory T cells in long-lasting Graves disease. Time point: persistent/refractory GD, antithyroid drugs over 5 years with positive TRAb. With RNA extracted from PBMCs as input, the TCR library was made. Building the TCR beta libraries relied on iRepertoire HTBI primers, and CDR3 regions underwent Arm-PCR. TCRdb reprocessed the multiplex PCR reads with MiXCR, giving one entry per CDR3 protein. The table shows 700,000 or so distinct CDR3 sequences, with about 32% occurring only once. Sequencing used peripheral blood mononuclear cells (PBMCs), obtained when the disease was refractory, from a patient treated with antithyroid drugs. These TCRs come from a female donor with Graves disease.

This clonotype was found a few times. The V and J genes are TRBV5-1 and TRBJ2-7, with a weak D call TRBD1 (5 bases). Germline CDR1 and CDR2: SGHRS and YFSETQ. With 4 bases removed from V and 6 bases from J, the gap between germline ends came to 17 bases. The CDR3 runs 14 residues. CDR3 sequence reads: CASSPTWTSPEQYF. The CDR3 region has the DNA TGCGCCAGCAGCCCAACTTGGACATCCCCCGAGCAGTACTTC. The full variable domain, completed using reference TRBV5-1 and TRBJ2-7, is KAGVTQTPRYLIKTRGQQVTLSCSPISGHRSVSWYQQTPGQGLQFLFEYFSETQRNKGNFPGRFSGRQFSNSRSEMNVSTLELGDSALYLCASSPTWTSPEQYFGPGTRLTVT.

This chain joins TRBV30 and TRBJ1-5; TRBD1 matches at 7 bases. The trim removed 2 bases at V and 3 bases at J, leaving 7 bases unmatched. Germline V gene lookup returns CDR1 GTSNPN and CDR2 SVGIG (reference sequence). CDR3 size: 15 residues. CDR3 amino acids: CAWSSGTVFNQPQHF. The CDR3 DNA sequence: TGTGCCTGGAGTTCCGGGACAGTCTTCAATCAGCCCCAGCATTTT.

The V call is TRBV20-1, the J call TRBJ2-5; D not resolved. CDR3 length: 13 amino acids. With 0 bases removed from V and 3 bases from J, the gap between germline ends came to 8 bases. Germline lookup yields CDR1 DFQATT and CDR2 SNEGSKA (reference sequence). CDR3 nucleotides: TGCAGTGCTAGAGAGTGGCAGAAAGAGACCCAGTACTTC. As protein: CSAREWQKETQYF.

This clonotype was detected many times. The chain joins TRBV6-1 to TRBJ1-2; maybe TRBD1 (5 bases). The CDR3 is made up of 15 amino acids. The V and J ends lost 5 bases and 3 bases respectively, with 16 bases between them. CDR1 and CDR2 (germline): MNHNS, SASEGT. Here the CDR3 DNA reads TGTGCCAGCAGTCAGGTGCAGGGTTTGGACTATGGCTACACCTTC. Protein sequence: CASSQVQGLDYGYTF.

The chain employs TRBV6-2 or TRBV6-3 and TRBJ2-7; 13 bases agree with TRBD2. The germline gives CDR1 MNHEY, CDR2 SVGEGT. With 7 bases clipped from V and 5 bases from J, the junction kept 8 bases outside the gene matches. This CDR3 contains 15 residues. CDR3 in DNA: TGTGCCAGCACCGCAGGGACTAGCGGGAACCACGAGCAGTACTTC. Its translation: CASTAGTSGNHEQYF.

This clonotype was observed a few times. This chain uses TRBV20-1 with TRBJ1-1; D is unclear. The CDR3 sequence is 13 residues long. Germline-derived CDR1 and CDR2 are DFQATT and SNEGSKA (reference sequence). Trimming shortened V by 8 bases and J by 0 bases, and 13 bases separated the two germline ends. This CDR3 is CSLVGSLNTEAFF. Written as DNA, the CDR3 is TGCAGTTTAGTGGGCAGCTTGAACACTGAAGCTTTCTTT.

Points on this clonotype: At one end, the junction sequence differs from germline, possibly due to a read error. The chain carries TRBV30 and TRBJ1-2; TRBD1 agrees at 9 bases. Per germline, CDR1 GTSNPN and CDR2 SVGIG (reference sequence). The CDR3 length is 13 residues. Here the CDR3 DNA reads TGCGCCTGGAGCCGGACAGGGGCCGGTGGCTACACCTTC. Translating it yields CAWSRTGAGGYTF.

This chain joins TRBV6-2 or TRBV6-3 and TRBJ1-4; the match to TRBD1 covers 8 bases. This CDR3 has 16 amino acids. Germline-derived CDR1 and CDR2 are MNHEY and SVGEGT. Unmatched junction bases numbered 2, after V lost 2 bases and J lost 0 bases. As DNA, the CDR3 is TGTGCCAGCAGTTACGGACAGGGACCAACTAATGAAAAACTGTTTTTT. Amino acids: CASSYGQGPTNEKLFF.

This sequence joins TRBV28 and TRBJ1-1; 11 bases agree with TRBD1. V lost 6 bases and J lost 5; bases outside the gene matches: 5. The CDR3 extends over 14 amino acids. CDR1 and CDR2 (germline): MDHEN, SYDVKM. CDR3 DNA: TGTGCCAGCAGCCGGACAGGGGGCTGGACTGAAGCTTTCTTT. It codes for CASSRTGGWTEAFF.

This clonotype has just a few counts. The chain recombines TRBV6-9 with TRBJ1-1; TRBD1 is a possible D gene (6 bases). Deletions cut 3 bases from V and 6 bases from J, with 26 bases between. The CDR3 length is 18 residues. Germline CDR1 reads MNHGY; CDR2 reads SVAAGI. CDR3 loop: CASSYGGVMVGGLAEAFF. The CDR3 nucleotides read TGTGCCAGCAGTTACGGAGGGGTAATGGTGGGGGGCCTGGCTGAAGCTTTCTTT.

V is TRBV5-4 and J is TRBJ1-2, with D possibly matching TRBD1 (5 bases). This CDR3 region has 13 residues. Trimming shortened V by 0 bases and J by 7 bases, and 10 bases separated the two germline ends. Germline assignment: CDR1 SGHNT and CDR2 YYREEE (reference sequence). CDR3 in DNA: TGTGCCAGCAGCTTGGGGACACGCCCTGGCTACACCTTC. As protein: CASSLGTRPGYTF.

This clonotype occurred many times. The chain links TRBV11-2 to TRBJ1-6, with 9 bases identical to TRBD1. V lost 2 bases and J lost 3; bases outside the gene matches: 5. This CDR3 has 17 residues. Germline V gene lookup returns CDR1 SGHAT and CDR2 FQNNGV. In DNA form, the CDR3 reads TGTGCCAGCAGCTTACCGGGACAGGGCCTCTATAATTCACCCCTCCACTTT. As protein: CASSLPGQGLYNSPLHF.

This clonotype was counted many times. This chain joins TRBV25-1 and TRBJ1-1, with D perhaps TRBD1 (5 bases). The length of the CDR3 is 13 residues. In germline, CDR1 is MGHDK, CDR2 SYGVNS. V was pared by 2 bases and J by 5 bases, with 9 bases between. CDR3 coding DNA: TGTGCCAGCAGTGAAAGTAGGGGAACTGAAGCTTTCTTT. Amino acid sequence: CASSESRGTEAFF.

This clonotype has a single count. V gene TRBV28 combines with J gene TRBJ1-5, with D tentatively TRBD1 (5 bases). The V and J ends lost 1 base and 1 base respectively, with 11 bases between them. The CDR3 sequence is 16 residues long. Germline loops: CDR1 MDHEN, CDR2 SYDVKM. The chain's CDR3 is CASSLFGRVSNQPQHF. For the CDR3, the DNA is TGTGCCAGCAGTTTATTTGGCAGGGTAAGCAATCAGCCCCAGCATTTT. Using reference TRBV28 and TRBJ1-5 for the parts outside the CDR3, the full variable domain is DVKVTQSSRYLVKRTGEKVFLECVQDMDHENMFWYRQDPGLGLRLIYFSYDVKMKEKGDIPEGYSVSREKKERFSLILESASTNQTSMYLCASSLFGRVSNQPQHFGDGTRLSIL.

CDR3 residues: CSARGGDLAGVSNEQFF. In DNA, the CDR3 is TGCAGTGCTAGAGGTGGGGACCTAGCGGGAGTATCCAATGAGCAGTTCTTC. The V call is TRBV20-1, the J call TRBJ2-1, with TRBD2 matching over 10 bases. This CDR3 region has 17 residues. CDR1 and CDR2 (germline): DFQATT, SNEGSKA (reference sequence). V dropped 1 base and J dropped 6; count of bases not matched to a gene: 12.

The chain combines TRBV5-1 with TRBJ1-4, with D possibly matching TRBD1 (5 bases). Germline V gene sequence: CDR1 SGHRS, CDR2 YFSETQ. The ends were cut back, 0 bases at V and 3 bases at J, with 9 bases in the middle. The CDR3 spans 15 residues. In nucleotides, the CDR3 is TGCGCCAGCAGCTTGGACGGGGGATCTAATGAAAAACTGTTTTTT. Its protein is CASSLDGGSNEKLFF.

The sample holds many counts of this clonotype. The chain recombines TRBV12-3 or TRBV12-4 with TRBJ1-1; D call uncertain. V lost 5 bases, J lost 3 bases, and 13 bases lay in between. There are 14 residues in the CDR3. CDR3 loop: CASSPPRGYTEAFF. The CDR3 DNA is TGTGCCAGCAGTCCCCCCCGGGGTTACACTGAAGCTTTCTTT.

The rearrangement links TRBV27 to TRBJ2-3; 7 bases are shared with TRBD1. Per germline, CDR1 MNHEY and CDR2 SMNVEV (reference sequence). Trimming at V came to 5 bases and at J to 0 bases, leaving 17 bases not matched to a gene. The CDR3 has 19 residues. The CDR3 nucleotides are TGTGCCAGCAGTCCACTTGACAGGGTCTCGGGATATAGCACAGATACGCAGTATTTT. As protein: CASSPLDRVSGYSTDTQYF.

This clonotype was seen only a few times. The V and J genes are TRBV6-1 and TRBJ2-7; D call uncertain. V lost 7 bases and J lost 5, with 9 bases in between. The germline V gene encodes CDR1 MNHNS and CDR2 SASEGT. CDR3 length: 11 amino acids. For the CDR3, the DNA is TGTGCCAGCAACACCGTCCACGAGCAGTACTTC. It encodes CASNTVHEQYF.

The chain carries TRBV19 and TRBJ2-6; no firm D call. V dropped 6 bases and J dropped 0 bases, with 15 bases sitting between them. This CDR3 is 17 amino acids long. The germline V gene encodes CDR1 LNHDA and CDR2 SQIVND (reference sequence). The CDR3 sequence: CASSTISPSSGANVLTF. The CDR3, as DNA: TGTGCCAGTAGCACGATATCCCCATCCTCTGGGGCCAACGTCCTGACTTTC.

The chain couples TRBV20-1 to TRBJ2-1; 16 positions match TRBD2. The CDR3 runs to 13 residues. Trimming cost V 6 bases and J 10 bases; bases outside gene matches: 3. Germline-derived CDR1 and CDR2 are DFQATT and SNEGSKA (reference sequence). Written as DNA, the CDR3 is TGCAGTGCGGTGGGACTAGCGGGGGGGGAGCAGTTCTTC. It encodes CSAVGLAGGEQFF.

J is TRBJ1-6 and V is TRBV20-1; a weak D match, TRBD1 (5 bases). The CDR3 sequence is 15 residues long. Trimming took 0 bases from V and 7 from J, leaving 13 bases between them. Germline CDR1 and CDR2: DFQATT and SNEGSKA (reference sequence). The CDR3, as DNA: TGCAGTGCTAGAGATCAGCCAGGGCCAAATTCACCCCTCCACTTT. It codes for CSARDQPGPNSPLHF.

This clonotype was found a few times. The chain has TRBV20-1 and TRBJ2-7; D gene unclear. The germline V and J ends were trimmed by 2 bases and 2 bases, with 10 bases remaining between them. The germline V gene encodes CDR1 DFQATT and CDR2 SNEGSKA (reference sequence). The CDR3 loop spans 13 amino acids. CDR3 region: CSARPGSTYEQYF. Written as DNA, the CDR3 is TGCAGTGCTAGACCCGGGTCAACCTACGAGCAGTACTTC.

The CDR3 region is CASSPRDRILQETQYF. CDR3 sequence (DNA): TGTGCCAGCAGCCCCCGGGACAGGATACTACAAGAGACCCAGTACTTC. The V call is TRBV14, the J call TRBJ2-5, with 8 positions matching TRBD1. The junction had 9 bases not matched to a gene; V was cut back by 4 bases and J by 2 bases. Germline V gives CDR1 SGHDN, CDR2 FVKESK. The CDR3 spans 16 residues.

The chain uses TRBV11-2 and TRBJ2-1; D is ambiguous. The CDR3 is 12 amino acids. V lost 5 bases to trimming and J lost 9 bases, with 11 bases between them. From germline, CDR1 is SGHAT and CDR2 FQNNGV. CDR3 protein: CASSTHSGEQFF. CDR3 DNA: TGTGCCAGCAGCACCCACAGTGGTGAGCAGTTCTTC.

The V and J genes are TRBV11-2 and TRBJ1-6; TRBD1 is a possible D gene (5 bases). Between the trimmed V and J ends, which lost 0 bases and 13 bases, there was a span of 7 bases. CDR1 and CDR2 from the germline V gene are SGHAT and FQNNGV. This CDR3 is built from 12 residues. In DNA, the CDR3 is TGTGCCAGCAGCTTAGACAGGGCTCCCCTCCACTTT. Protein product: CASSLDRAPLHF.

The CDR3 DNA is TGTGCCAGCATCCCGGGACAGCACAATCAGCCCCAGCATTTT. The encoded protein is CASIPGQHNQPQHF. This chain links TRBV6-1 with TRBJ1-5, with 7 bases fitting TRBD1. Trimming removed 7 bases from V and 3 bases from J; junction bases left unmatched: 6. This CDR3 is 14 amino acids long. Germline V CDR1 and CDR2: MNHNS, SASEGT.

This clonotype was observed at least ten times. Germline and junction disagree at one end, which may indicate a read error. The V call is TRBV5-1, the J call TRBJ1-5; perhaps TRBD1 as D (6 bases). This CDR3 comprises 15 residues. In germline, CDR1 is SGHRS, CDR2 YFSETQ. CDR3 sequence (DNA): TGTGCCAGCAGTTTAACAGGGACTAGCAATCAGCCCCAGCATTTT. Protein sequence: CASSLTGTSNQPQHF.

The V call is TRBV19, the J call TRBJ1-1, with no clear D. V dropped 3 bases and J dropped 1 base, with 15 bases sitting between them. Germline V gives CDR1 LNHDA, CDR2 SQIVND (reference sequence). There are 16 residues in the CDR3. The CDR3 reads CASSMSVWPQNTEAFF. The DNA for the CDR3 is TGTGCCAGTAGTATGTCCGTCTGGCCCCAGAACACTGAAGCTTTCTTT.